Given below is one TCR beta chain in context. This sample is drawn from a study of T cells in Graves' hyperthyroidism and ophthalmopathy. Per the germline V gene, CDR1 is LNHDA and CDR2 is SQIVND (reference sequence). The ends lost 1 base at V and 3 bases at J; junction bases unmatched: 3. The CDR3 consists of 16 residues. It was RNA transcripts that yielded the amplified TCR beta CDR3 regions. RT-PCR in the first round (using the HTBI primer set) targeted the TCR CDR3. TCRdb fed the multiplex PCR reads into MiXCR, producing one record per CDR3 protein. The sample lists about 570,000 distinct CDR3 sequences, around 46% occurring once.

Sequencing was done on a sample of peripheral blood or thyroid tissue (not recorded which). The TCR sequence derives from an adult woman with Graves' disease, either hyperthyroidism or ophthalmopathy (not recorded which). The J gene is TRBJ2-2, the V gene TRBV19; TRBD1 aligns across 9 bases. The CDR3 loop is CASSIVGTGYTGELFF. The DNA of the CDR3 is TGTGCCAGTAGTATAGTGGGGACAGGGTACACCGGGGAGCTGTTTTTT.